This TCR beta chain comes out of a study of cytotoxic CD8 clonotypes in ibrutinib-treated CLL. At the level of the study: Partial response occurred in 24 patients and complete response in 2; at median about 70 months, around 14 remained remitted and approximately twelve progressed. Study outcomes and limitations: Relative to age-matched healthy donors, clonality at baseline was higher, and it tracked circulating CD8+ T-cell counts. An increase in clonality occurred at ibrutinib response, followed by a return toward baseline at progression. Shared public clonotypes were rare, and on treatment they either got smaller or stayed the same.

On this clone itself: The antigen is undetermined.

Only in-frame clones appear in the TCRdb table, and some are missing; sequencing was by immunoSEQ multiplex PCR. The sample has approximately 130,000 clones, 84% seen once; the top ten hold around 3.3%. Germline loops: CDR1 MDHEN, CDR2 SYDVKM. V lost 5 bases and J lost 10; bases outside the gene matches: 11. The CDR3 loop spans 15 amino acids. This rearrangement joins TRBV28 to TRBJ1-6; 7 nucleotides line up with TRBD1. Sequencing was performed on PBMCs, taken after 24 months of ibrutinib treatment. This sequence was found in a human donor with chronic lymphocytic leukemia. For the CDR3, the DNA is TGTGCCAGCAGTAGGGGGAGGGGGCGTTGGTCACCCCTCCACTTT. Amino acid sequence: CASSRGRGRWSPLHF.